This T cell receptor (beta chain) emerged from a study of T cell changes during pregnancy in multiple sclerosis. The length of the CDR3 is 16 residues. CDR1 is SGHTA, CDR2 FQGTGA, per germline. The V gene end was trimmed by 6 bases and the J gene end by 5 bases; junction bases not matched to a gene: 8. Here immunoSEQ multiplex PCR was the method, and the copy in TCRdb shows in-frame clones only, minus some. The sample has tens of thousands of clones, roughly 90% seen once; the top ten hold around 3.4%. This clone was detected a few times. The sequence was obtained from a female donor with multiple sclerosis, enrolled in a pregnancy study. The chain is built from TRBV7-3 and TRBJ2-2, with 11 nucleotides matching TRBD1. This sample comprised CD8+ T cells from peripheral blood mononuclear cells, obtained in the third trimester of pregnancy. The CDR3 protein is CASSPTGTGGTGELFF. CDR3 coding DNA: TGTGCCAGCAGTCCCACCGGGACAGGGGGAACCGGGGAGCTGTTTTTT.